The 3 T cell receptor beta chains presented below share a single source sample, sequenced in a study of response to subunit inactivated influenza vaccine. TCRdb re-analysed the RT-PCR reads in MiXCR, keeping a single row per CDR3 protein. The sample lists 500,000 to 700,000 distinct CDR3 sequences; around a quarter were seen once. This sample was also put to use in a study of T cells expressing NK-cell markers. That paper states: In generating TCR beta cDNA, 5'RACE template switching with UMIs was used.

The sample here was CD4+ T cells sorted from PBMCs, taken approximately 13 days after vaccination. Source of these receptors: a man aged 45-60 years who received an inactivated influenza vaccine.

The chain carries TRBV18 and TRBJ2-3, with TRBD2 matching over 7 bases. The CDR3 runs to 13 residues. Trimming at V came to 1 base and at J to 6 bases, leaving 1 base not matched to a gene. The germline CDR1 and CDR2 sequences are KGHSH and LQKENI. The CDR3 protein is CASSPREGDTQYF. The DNA of the CDR3 is TGTGCCAGCTCACCACGGGAGGGTGATACGCAGTATTTT.

This clonotype was recorded a few times. V is TRBV6-1 and J is TRBJ2-1; D remains unclear. The CDR3 runs 15 residues. Germline V CDR1 and CDR2: MNHNS, SASEGT. The V end was cut by 7 bases, the J end by 0 bases, with 13 bases between. DNA for the CDR3: TGTGCCAGCACACATGGCAGGAGCTCCTACAATGAGCAGTTCTTC. This codes for CASTHGRSSYNEQFF.

This clonotype was counted a few times. The CDR3: CSVVTSGARVQAFF. Here the CDR3 DNA reads TGCAGCGTTGTAACGTCCGGGGCGAGGGTCCAAGCTTTCTTT. V is TRBV29-1 and J is TRBJ1-1, with D possibly being TRBD1 (5 bases). The CDR3 runs to 14 residues. The ends were cut back, 4 bases at V and 9 bases at J, with 21 bases in the middle. The germline CDR1 and CDR2 sequences are SQVTM and ANQGSEA.